This T cell receptor (beta chain) was identified during a study of blood T cell repertoires in COVID-19. Across the whole study: Whether acute or convalescent, the COVID-19 samples came from the United States, Italy and Spain. Nucleic acid was either cDNA or gDNA, and it came from T cells, B-cell-depleted T cells, or PBMCs.

In the source study's methods: Amplified reference gene primers provided the basis for estimating nucleated cell counts. TCRdb's copy holds only in-frame clones and misses some; the assay was immunoSEQ multiplex PCR. The DNA was the basis for D and trimming; V, J and clone size are from that table. The data contain a few hundred thousand clones, around four fifths of them seen just once; the ten biggest clones take up approximately 4.1%. The CDR3 extends over 13 amino acids. The V gene's germline CDR1 is MNHEY and CDR2 SVGAGI. The V gene end was trimmed by 4 bases and the J gene end by 7 bases; junction bases not matched to a gene: 6.

The sequencing input was peripheral blood. The receptor was derived from a woman in her 50s with active or convalescent COVID-19. This chain connects TRBV6-5 to TRBJ1-1; 7 bases are shared with TRBD1. CDR3 in DNA: TGTGCCAGCAGTTTAACAGGGGACGGTGAAGCTTTCTTT. This translates into CASSLTGDGEAFF.